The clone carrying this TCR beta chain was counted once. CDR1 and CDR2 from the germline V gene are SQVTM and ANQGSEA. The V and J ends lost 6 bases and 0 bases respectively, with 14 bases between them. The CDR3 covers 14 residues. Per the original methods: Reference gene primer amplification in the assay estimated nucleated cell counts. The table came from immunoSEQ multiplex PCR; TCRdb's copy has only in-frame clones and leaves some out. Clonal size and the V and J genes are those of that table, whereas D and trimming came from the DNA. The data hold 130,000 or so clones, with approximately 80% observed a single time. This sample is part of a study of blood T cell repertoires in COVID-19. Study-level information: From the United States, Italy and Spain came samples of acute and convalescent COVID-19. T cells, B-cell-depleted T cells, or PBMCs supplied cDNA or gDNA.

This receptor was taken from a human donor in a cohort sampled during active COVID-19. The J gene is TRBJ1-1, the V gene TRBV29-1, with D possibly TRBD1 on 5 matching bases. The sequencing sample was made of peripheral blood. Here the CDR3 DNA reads TGCAGCGTCCAACCCGGGGGATTGAACACTGAAGCTTTCTTT. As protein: CSVQPGGLNTEAFF.